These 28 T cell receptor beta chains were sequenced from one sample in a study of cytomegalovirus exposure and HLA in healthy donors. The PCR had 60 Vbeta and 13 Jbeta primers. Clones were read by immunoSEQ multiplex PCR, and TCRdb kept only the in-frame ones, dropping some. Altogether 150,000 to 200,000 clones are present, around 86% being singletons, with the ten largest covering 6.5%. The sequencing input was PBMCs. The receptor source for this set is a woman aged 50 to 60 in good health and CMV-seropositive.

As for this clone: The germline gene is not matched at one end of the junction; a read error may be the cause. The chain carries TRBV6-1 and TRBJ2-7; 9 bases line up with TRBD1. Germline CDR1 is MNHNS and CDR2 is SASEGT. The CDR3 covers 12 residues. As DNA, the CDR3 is TGTGCCAGCAGAGGGGGACAGGGAAAGAGGGACTTC. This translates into CASRGGQGKRDF.

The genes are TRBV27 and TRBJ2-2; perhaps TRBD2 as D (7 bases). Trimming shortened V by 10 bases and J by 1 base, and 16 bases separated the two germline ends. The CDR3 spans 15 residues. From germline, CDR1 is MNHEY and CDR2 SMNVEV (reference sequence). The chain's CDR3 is CATSEGGKNTGELFF. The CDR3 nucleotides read TGTGCCACTTCGGAGGGGGGGAAGAACACCGGGGAGCTGTTTTTT.

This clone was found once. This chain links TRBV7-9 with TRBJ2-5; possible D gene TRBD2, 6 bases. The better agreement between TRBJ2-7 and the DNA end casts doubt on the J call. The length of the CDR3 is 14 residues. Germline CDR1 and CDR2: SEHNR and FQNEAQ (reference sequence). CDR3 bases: TGTGCCAGCATGAAGGGAGGCCAGGGCTACGAGCAGTACTTC. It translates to CASMKGGQGYEQYF.

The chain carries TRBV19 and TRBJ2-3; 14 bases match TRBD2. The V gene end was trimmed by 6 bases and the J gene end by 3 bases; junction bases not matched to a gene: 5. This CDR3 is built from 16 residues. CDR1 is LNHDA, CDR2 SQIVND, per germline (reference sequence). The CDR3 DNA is TGTGCCAGTAGCCGGACTAGCGGGGGGTGGACAGATACGCAGTATTTT. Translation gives CASSRTSGGWTDTQYF.

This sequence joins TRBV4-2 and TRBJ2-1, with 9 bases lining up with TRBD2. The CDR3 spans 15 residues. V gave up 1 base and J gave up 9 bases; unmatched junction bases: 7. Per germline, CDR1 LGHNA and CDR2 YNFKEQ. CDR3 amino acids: CASSQAGSGSPEQFF. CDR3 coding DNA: TGTGCCAGCAGCCAAGCAGGTAGCGGGAGCCCTGAGCAGTTCTTC.

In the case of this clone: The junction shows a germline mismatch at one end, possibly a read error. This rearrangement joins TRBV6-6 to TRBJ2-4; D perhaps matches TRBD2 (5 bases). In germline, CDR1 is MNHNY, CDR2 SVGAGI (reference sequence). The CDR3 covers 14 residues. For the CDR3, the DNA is TGTGCCAGCAGTTACTCGGGAGAGGCAAACAGTCAGTACTTC. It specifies CASSYSGEANSQYF.

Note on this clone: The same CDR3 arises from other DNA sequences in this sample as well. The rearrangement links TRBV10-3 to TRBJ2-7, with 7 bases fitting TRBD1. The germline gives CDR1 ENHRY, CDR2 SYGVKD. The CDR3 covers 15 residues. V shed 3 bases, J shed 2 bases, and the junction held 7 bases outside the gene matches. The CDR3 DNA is TGTGCCATCAGTGACGTGAGGCAGGGGGCCTACGAGCAGTACTTC. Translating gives CAISDVRQGAYEQYF.

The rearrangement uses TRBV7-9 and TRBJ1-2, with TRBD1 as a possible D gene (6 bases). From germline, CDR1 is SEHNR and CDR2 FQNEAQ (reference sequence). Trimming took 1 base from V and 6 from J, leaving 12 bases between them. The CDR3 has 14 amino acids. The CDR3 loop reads CASSLGPQGHGYTF. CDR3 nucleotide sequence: TGTGCCAGCAGCTTAGGCCCACAGGGACATGGCTACACCTTC.

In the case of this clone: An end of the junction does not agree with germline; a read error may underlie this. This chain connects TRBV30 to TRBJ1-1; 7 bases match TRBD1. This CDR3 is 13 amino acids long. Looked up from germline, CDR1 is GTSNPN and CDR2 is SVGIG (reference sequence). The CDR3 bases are TGTGCCTGGGGGCCTTCACAGGGGACTGGAGCTTTCTTT. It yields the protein CAWGPSQGTGAFF. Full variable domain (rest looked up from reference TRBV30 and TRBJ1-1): SQTIHQWPATLVQPVGSPLSLECTVEGTSNPNLYWYRQAAGRGLQLLFYSVGIGQISSEVPQNLSASRPQDRQFILSSKKLLLSDSGFYLCAWGPSQGTGAFFGQGTRLTVV.

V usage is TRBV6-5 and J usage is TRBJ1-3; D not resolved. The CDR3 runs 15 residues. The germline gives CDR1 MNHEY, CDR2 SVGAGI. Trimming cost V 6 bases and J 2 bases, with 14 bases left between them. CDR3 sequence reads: CASSNEGITGNTIYF. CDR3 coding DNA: TGTGCCAGCAGCAACGAGGGAATTACTGGAAACACCATATATTTT.

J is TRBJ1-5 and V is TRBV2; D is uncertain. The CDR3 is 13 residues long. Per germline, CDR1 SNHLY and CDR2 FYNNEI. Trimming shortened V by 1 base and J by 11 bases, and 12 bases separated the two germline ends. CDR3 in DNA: TGTGCCAGCAGTGAAGAGGTGGGCAGAACCCAGCATTTT. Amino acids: CASSEEVGRTQHF. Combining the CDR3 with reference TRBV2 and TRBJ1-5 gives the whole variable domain EPEVTQTPSHQVTQMGQEVILRCVPISNHLYFYWYRQILGQKVEFLVSFYNNEISEKSEIFDDQFSVERPDGSNFTLKIRSTKLEDSAMYFCASSEEVGRTQHFGDGTRLSIL.

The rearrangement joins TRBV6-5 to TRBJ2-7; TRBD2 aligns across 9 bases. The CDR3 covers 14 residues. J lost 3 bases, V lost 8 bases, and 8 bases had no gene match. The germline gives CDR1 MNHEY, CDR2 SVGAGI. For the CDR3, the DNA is TGTGCCAGCCGGTCCCTAGCGGGAAGCTACGAGCAGTACTTC. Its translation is CASRSLAGSYEQYF.

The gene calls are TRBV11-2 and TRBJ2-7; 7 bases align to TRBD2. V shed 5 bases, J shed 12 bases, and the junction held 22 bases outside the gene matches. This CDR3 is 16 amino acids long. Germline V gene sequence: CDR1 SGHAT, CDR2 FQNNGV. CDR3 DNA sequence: TGTGCCAGCAGCACGAACGGGGGTTTTTCGGGGGACTATCGGTACTTC. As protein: CASSTNGGFSGDYRYF.

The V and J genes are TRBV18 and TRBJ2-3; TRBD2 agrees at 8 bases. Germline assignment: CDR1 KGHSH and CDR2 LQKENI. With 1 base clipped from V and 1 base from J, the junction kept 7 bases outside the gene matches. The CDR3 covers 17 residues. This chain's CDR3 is CASSPRVSGDRTDTQYF. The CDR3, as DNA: TGTGCCAGCTCACCACGGGTTAGCGGGGACCGCACAGATACGCAGTATTTT. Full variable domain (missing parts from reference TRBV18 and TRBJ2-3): NAGVMQNPRHLVRRRGQEARLRCSPMKGHSHVYWYRQLPEEGLKFMVYLQKENIIDESGMPKERFSAEFPKEGPSILRIQQVVRGDSAAYFCASSPRVSGDRTDTQYFGPGTRLTVL.

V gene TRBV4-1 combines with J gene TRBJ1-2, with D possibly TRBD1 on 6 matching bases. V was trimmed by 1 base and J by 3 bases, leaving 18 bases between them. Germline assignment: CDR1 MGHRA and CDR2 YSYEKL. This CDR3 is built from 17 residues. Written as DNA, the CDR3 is TGCGCCAGCAGCCAAGTAGGGGCGGGCAGGGGACACTATGGCTACACCTTC. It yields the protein CASSQVGAGRGHYGYTF.

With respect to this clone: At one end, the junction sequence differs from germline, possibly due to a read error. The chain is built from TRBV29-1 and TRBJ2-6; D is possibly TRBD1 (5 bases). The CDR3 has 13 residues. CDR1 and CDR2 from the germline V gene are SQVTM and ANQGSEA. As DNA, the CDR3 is TGCAGCGGAGGCCCCTCTGGGGCCAACGGCCTGACTTTC. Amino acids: CSGGPSGANGLTF.

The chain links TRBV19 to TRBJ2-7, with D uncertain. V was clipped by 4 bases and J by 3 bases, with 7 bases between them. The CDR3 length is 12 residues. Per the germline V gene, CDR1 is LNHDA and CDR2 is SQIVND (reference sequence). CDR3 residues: CASSNRDYEQYF. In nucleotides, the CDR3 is TGTGCCAGTAGTAACAGAGACTACGAGCAGTACTTC.

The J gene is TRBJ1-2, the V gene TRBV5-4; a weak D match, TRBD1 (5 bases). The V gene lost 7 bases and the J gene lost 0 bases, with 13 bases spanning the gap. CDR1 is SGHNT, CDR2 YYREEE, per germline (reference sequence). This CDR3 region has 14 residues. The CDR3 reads CASAATAPNYGYTF. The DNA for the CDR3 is TGTGCCAGCGCGGCGACAGCTCCTAACTATGGCTACACCTTC. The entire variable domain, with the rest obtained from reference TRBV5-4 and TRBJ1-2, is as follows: ETGVTQSPTHLIKTRGQQVTLRCSSQSGHNTVSWYQQALGQGPQFIFQYYREEENGRGNFPPRFSGLQFPNYSSELNVNALELDDSALYLCASAATAPNYGYTFGSGTRLTVV.

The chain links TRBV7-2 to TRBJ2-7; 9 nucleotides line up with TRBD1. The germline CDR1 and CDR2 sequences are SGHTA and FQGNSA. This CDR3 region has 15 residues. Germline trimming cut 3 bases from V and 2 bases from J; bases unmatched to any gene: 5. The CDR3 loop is CASSFAGTGTYEQYF. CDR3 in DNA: TGTGCCAGCAGCTTCGCCGGGACAGGGACCTACGAGCAGTACTTC.

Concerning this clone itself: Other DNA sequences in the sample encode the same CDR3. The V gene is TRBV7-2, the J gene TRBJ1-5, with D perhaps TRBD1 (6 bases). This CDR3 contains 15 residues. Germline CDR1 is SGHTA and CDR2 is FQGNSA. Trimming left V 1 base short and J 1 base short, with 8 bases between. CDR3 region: CASSLVGGSNQPQHF. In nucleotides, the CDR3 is TGTGCCAGCAGCTTAGTAGGGGGAAGCAATCAGCCCCAGCATTTT.

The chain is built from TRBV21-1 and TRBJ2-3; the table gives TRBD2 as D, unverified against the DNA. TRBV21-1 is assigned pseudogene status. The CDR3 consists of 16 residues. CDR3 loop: CASSHLIAGSTDTQYF. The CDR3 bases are TGTGCCAGCAGCCACCTAATAGCGGGGAGCACAGATACGCAGTATTTT.

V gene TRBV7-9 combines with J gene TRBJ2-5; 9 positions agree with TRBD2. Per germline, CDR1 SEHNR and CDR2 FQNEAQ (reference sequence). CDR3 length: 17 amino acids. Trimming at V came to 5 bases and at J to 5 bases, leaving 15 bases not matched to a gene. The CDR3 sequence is CASSSTGRGRGLETQYF. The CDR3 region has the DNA TGTGCCAGCAGCAGCACTGGGCGCGGGAGGGGGTTGGAGACCCAGTACTTC. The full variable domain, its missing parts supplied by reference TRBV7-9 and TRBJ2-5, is DTGVSQNPRHKITKRGQNVTFRCDPISEHNRLYWYRQTLGQGPEFLTYFQNEAQLEKSRLLSDRFSAERPKGSFSTLEIQRTEQGDSAMYLCASSSTGRGRGLETQYFGPGTRLLVL.

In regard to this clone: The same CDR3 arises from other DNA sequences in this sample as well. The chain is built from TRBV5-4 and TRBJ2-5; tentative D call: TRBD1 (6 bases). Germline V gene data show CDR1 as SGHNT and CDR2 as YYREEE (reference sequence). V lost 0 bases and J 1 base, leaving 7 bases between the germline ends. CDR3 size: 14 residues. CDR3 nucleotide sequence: TGTGCCAGCAGCTTGGGAGGGGGCCAAGAGACCCAGTACTTC. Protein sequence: CASSLGGGQETQYF.

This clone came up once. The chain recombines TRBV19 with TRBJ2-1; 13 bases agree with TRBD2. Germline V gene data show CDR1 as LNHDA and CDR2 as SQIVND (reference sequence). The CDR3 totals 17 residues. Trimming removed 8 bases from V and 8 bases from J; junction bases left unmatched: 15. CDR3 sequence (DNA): TGTGCCAGTTCTTTTGGACTAGCGGGAGTGGCCGTCCATGAGCAGTTCTTC. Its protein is CASSFGLAGVAVHEQFF.

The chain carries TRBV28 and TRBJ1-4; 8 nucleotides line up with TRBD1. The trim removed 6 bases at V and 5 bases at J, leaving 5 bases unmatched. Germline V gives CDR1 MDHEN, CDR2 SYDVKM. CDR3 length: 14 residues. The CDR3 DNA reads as TGTGCCAGCAGAGACAGGGGAGAAAATGAAAAACTGTTTTTT. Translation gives CASRDRGENEKLFF.

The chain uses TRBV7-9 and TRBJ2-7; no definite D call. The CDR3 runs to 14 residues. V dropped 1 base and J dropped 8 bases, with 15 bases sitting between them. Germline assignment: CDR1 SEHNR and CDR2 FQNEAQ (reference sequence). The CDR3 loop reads CASSLEGVPRKQYF. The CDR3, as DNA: TGTGCCAGCAGCTTAGAAGGAGTCCCGAGGAAGCAGTACTTC.

The CDR3 bases are TGTGCCATCAGTGAGGGGCGTGCACCCCTCCACTTT. Its protein is CAISEGRAPLHF. This sequence joins TRBV10-3 and TRBJ1-6; D unclear. V lost 2 bases to trimming and J lost 11 bases, with 7 bases between them. This CDR3 has 12 residues. The germline V gene has CDR1 ENHRY and CDR2 SYGVKD.

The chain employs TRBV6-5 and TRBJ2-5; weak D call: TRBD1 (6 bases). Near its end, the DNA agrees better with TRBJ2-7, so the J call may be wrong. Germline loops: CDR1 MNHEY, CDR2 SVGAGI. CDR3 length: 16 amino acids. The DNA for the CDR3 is TGTGCCAGCAGTTATAAGTGGACAGACCATCCCTACGAGCAGTACTTC. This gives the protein CASSYKWTDHPYEQYF.